These 11 T cell receptor beta chains were sequenced from one sample in a study of cytomegalovirus exposure and HLA in healthy donors. Amplification used 60 Vbeta primers and 13 Jbeta primers. Libraries were prepared by immunoSEQ multiplex PCR; TCRdb keeps only in-frame clonotypes and omits some of them. The table lists 150,000 to 160,000 clones, approximately 80% of them singletons. The sample taken for sequencing was PBMCs. Source of these receptors: a woman in her 40s in good health and CMV-seropositive.

This clone came up once. The chain has TRBV18 and TRBJ1-4; 7 bases line up with TRBD1. Germline V gene data show CDR1 as KGHSH and CDR2 as LQKENI. CDR3 size: 14 residues. The V and J ends lost 3 bases and 5 bases, in that order; junction bases with no gene match: 3. The DNA of the CDR3 is TGTGCCAGCTCACCTAGACAGGGAAATGAAAAACTGTTTTTT. Translation: CASSPRQGNEKLFF.

In this sample, this clone turned up once. The chain's CDR3 is CASSLSVTTGELFF. The DNA of the CDR3 is TGTGCCAGCAGCTTATCAGTCACCACCGGGGAGCTGTTTTTT. The chain links TRBV7-3 to TRBJ2-2; no firm D call. Trimming took 2 bases from V and 4 from J, leaving 8 bases between them. The CDR3 is 14 amino acids. CDR1 is SGHTA, CDR2 FQGTGA, per germline. The whole variable domain, filled in from reference TRBV7-3 and TRBJ2-2, reads GAGVSQTPSNKVTEKGKYVELRCDPISGHTALYWYRQSLGQGPEFLIYFQGTGAADDSGLPNDRFFAVRPEGSVSTLKIQRTERGDSAVYLCASSLSVTTGELFFGEGSRLTVL.

V usage is TRBV6-5 and J usage is TRBJ1-5; no clear D gene. The CDR3 has 15 residues. V lost 2 bases, J lost 1 base, and 9 bases lay in between. The germline V gene encodes CDR1 MNHEY and CDR2 SVGAGI. DNA for the CDR3: TGTGCCAGCAGTTACGCTTCGCAGAGCAATCAGCCCCAGCATTTT. Amino acid sequence: CASSYASQSNQPQHF.

This clone was recorded a few times. This rearrangement joins TRBV4-2 to TRBJ2-5; TRBD2 matches at 8 bases. V shed 1 base and J 5 bases; nucleotides not matched to a gene: 12. CDR1 is LGHNA, CDR2 YNFKEQ, per germline. CDR3 length: 17 residues. The CDR3 spells CASSQARAGEAGETQYF. The DNA for the CDR3 is TGTGCCAGCAGCCAAGCGCGAGCGGGAGAGGCCGGGGAGACCCAGTACTTC.

This clone was counted only a few times. The V and J genes are TRBV7-9 and TRBJ2-7; 8 bases fit TRBD2. The CDR3 contains 14 residues. The germline V gene has CDR1 SEHNR and CDR2 FQNEAQ (reference sequence). Trimming cost V 4 bases and J 0 bases; bases outside gene matches: 2. As DNA, the CDR3 is TGTGCCAGCAGCTCCACTAGCGGCTCCTACGAGCAGTACTTC. It specifies CASSSTSGSYEQYF. Looking up the rest from reference TRBV7-9 and TRBJ2-7 gives the full variable domain: DTGVSQNPRHKITKRGQNVTFRCDPISEHNRLYWYRQTLGQGPEFLTYFQNEAQLEKSRLLSDRFSAERPKGSFSTLEIQRTEQGDSAMYLCASSSTSGSYEQYFGPGTRLTVT.

The chain combines TRBV6-1 with TRBJ2-7; TRBD2 matches at 12 bases. Germline assignment: CDR1 MNHNS and CDR2 SASEGT. Losses at the gene ends were 4 bases for V and 1 base for J; bases not matched to a gene: 5. The CDR3 runs 16 residues. The CDR3 region has the DNA TGTGCCAGCAGTGCTGTACTAGCGGGGGGATCCTACGAGCAGTACTTC. Encoded protein: CASSAVLAGGSYEQYF.

The chain has TRBV11-3 and TRBJ1-1, with D uncertain. CDR3 size: 12 residues. The V end lost 6 bases, the J end lost 6 bases, and 11 bases lay between the germline ends. Germline V gene sequence: CDR1 SGHNT, CDR2 YENEEA. The CDR3 sequence is CASSRQKSEAFF. CDR3 nucleotide sequence: TGTGCCAGCAGTCGCCAGAAGTCTGAAGCTTTCTTT.

The rearrangement joins TRBV5-6 to TRBJ2-3, with TRBD1 matching over 8 bases. Germline V gives CDR1 SGHDT, CDR2 YYEEEE. The CDR3 totals 15 residues. The junction had 10 bases not matched to a gene; V was cut back by 4 bases and J by 6 bases. CDR3 coding DNA: TGTGCCAGCAGCCCGGACAGGGTTCTTGTGGATACGCAGTATTTT. Protein sequence: CASSPDRVLVDTQYF.

There are a few counts of this clone. The chain carries TRBV5-5 and TRBJ1-3; tentative D call: TRBD1 (6 bases). V dropped 0 bases and J dropped 6 bases, with 13 bases sitting between them. This CDR3 comprises 15 residues. CDR1 SGHKS and CDR2 YYEKEE come from the germline V gene (reference sequence). In nucleotides, the CDR3 is TGTGCCAGCAGCTTGGGGGGGCTTAAAGCAAACACCATATATTTT. Its translation is CASSLGGLKANTIYF.

The chain combines TRBV27 with TRBJ1-1; D might be TRBD1 (5 bases). The V end was cut by 4 bases, the J end by 5 bases, with 14 bases between. The CDR3 has 14 amino acids. Germline CDR1 reads MNHEY; CDR2 reads SMNVEV (reference sequence). CDR3 amino acids: CASSSGLLGTEAFF. In DNA form, the CDR3 reads TGTGCCAGCAGTTCGGGACTCCTGGGGACTGAAGCTTTCTTT.

The chain joins TRBV29-1 to TRBJ2-2; TRBD2 matches 10 bases. Trimming removed 5 bases from V and 13 bases from J; junction bases left unmatched: 13. The CDR3 spans 14 residues. Germline V gene lookup returns CDR1 SQVTM and CDR2 ANQGSEA. Here the CDR3 DNA reads TGCAGCGTTTCCCGGACTAGCGGCTCCCCAGGGCTGTTTTTT. Encoded protein: CSVSRTSGSPGLFF.